This T cell receptor beta chain was captured in a study of blood T cell repertoires in COVID-19. Study details: Donors in the United States, Italy and Spain gave samples during acute or convalescent COVID-19. PBMCs, B-cell-depleted T cells, or T cells provided the cDNA or gDNA that made up the material.

Germline V gene data show CDR1 as MDHEN and CDR2 as SYDVKM. The CDR3 totals 14 residues. Germline trimming cut 4 bases from V and 5 bases from J; bases unmatched to any gene: 6. Assay used: immunoSEQ multiplex PCR; TCRdb lists only in-frame clones, some missing. The top ten clones hold less than 8% of a sample with about 240,000 clones, approximately 87% of them seen once. This clonotype was sampled from a man aged 55-75 years with acute or convalescent COVID-19. The rearrangement joins TRBV28 to TRBJ1-2; TRBD1 agrees at 8 bases. The sequenced material came from peripheral blood. The CDR3 coding sequence is TGTGCCAGCAGTTCGGGACAGGACACTTATGGCTACACCTTC. Translating gives CASSSGQDTYGYTF.